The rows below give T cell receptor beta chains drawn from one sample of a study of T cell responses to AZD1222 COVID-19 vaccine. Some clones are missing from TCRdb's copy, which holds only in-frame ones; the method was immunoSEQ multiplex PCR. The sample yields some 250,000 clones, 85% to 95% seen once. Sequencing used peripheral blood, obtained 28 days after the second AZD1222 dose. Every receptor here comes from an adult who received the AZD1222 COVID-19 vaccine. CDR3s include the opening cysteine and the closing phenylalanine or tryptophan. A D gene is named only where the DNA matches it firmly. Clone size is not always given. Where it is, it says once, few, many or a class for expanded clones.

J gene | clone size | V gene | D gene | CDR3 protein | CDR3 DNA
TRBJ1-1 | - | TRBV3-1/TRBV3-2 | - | CASRQELRTEAFF | TGTGCCAGCAGGCAGGAACTACGGACTGAAGCTTTCTTT
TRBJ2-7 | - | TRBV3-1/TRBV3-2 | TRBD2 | CASSPGGYEQYF | TGTGCCAGCAGCCCGGGGGGGTACGAGCAGTACTTC
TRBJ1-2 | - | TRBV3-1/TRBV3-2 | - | CASSPRGAGYGYTF | TGTGCCAGCAGCCCTCGAGGAGCAGGGTATGGCTACACCTTC
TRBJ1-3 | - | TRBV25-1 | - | CASSESATGNTIYF | TGTGCCAGCAGTGAATCGGCGACCGGAAACACCATATATTTT
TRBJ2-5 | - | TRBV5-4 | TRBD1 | CASSFRDRETQYF | TGTGCCAGCAGCTTTAGGGACAGGGAGACCCAGTACTTC
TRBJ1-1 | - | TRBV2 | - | CATNRDMNTEAFF | TGTGCCACCAACAGGGACATGAACACTGAAGCTTTCTTT
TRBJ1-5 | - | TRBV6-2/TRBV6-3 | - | CASSYSVLDSNQPQHF | TGTGCCAGCAGTTACTCGGTATTAGACAGCAATCAGCCCCAGCATTTT
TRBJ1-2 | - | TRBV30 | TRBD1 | CAWRGQEVYGYTF | TGTGCCTGGAGGGGACAGGAGGTTTATGGCTACACCTTC
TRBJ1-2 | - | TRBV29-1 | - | CTCGSESYGYTF | TGCACCTGCGGCAGCGAGTCCTATGGCTACACCTTC
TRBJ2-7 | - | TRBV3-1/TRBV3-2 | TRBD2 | CASKKRGGPEQYF | TGTGCCAGCAAAAAGCGGGGGGGCCCCGAGCAGTACTTC
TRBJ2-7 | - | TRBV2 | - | CASSLTIGQYGVF | TGTGCCAGCAGCCTCACGATCGGACAGTACGGGGTTTTC
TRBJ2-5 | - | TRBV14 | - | CASSPRQGGETQYF | TGTGCCAGCAGCCCGCGACAGGGAGGAGAGACCCAGTACTTC
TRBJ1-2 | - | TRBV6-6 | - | CASTGVPGGYTF | TGTGCCAGCACTGGGGTGCCAGGGGGCTACACCTTC
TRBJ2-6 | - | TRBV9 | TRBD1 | CASSETGGTLYGANVLTF | TGTGCCAGCAGCGAGACAGGGGGTACGCTCTATGGGGCCAACGTCCTGACTTTC
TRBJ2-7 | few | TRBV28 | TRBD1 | CASSPGTGLGTLNDEQYF | TGTGCCAGCAGTCCAGGGACAGGGTTGGGGACATTGAACGACGAGCAGTACTTC
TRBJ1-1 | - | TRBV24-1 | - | CATSDSRDGSTEAFF | TGTGCCACCAGTGATTCGAGGGACGGATCCACTGAAGCTTTCTTT
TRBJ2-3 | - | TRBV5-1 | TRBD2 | CASSSGLAGGPDTQYF | TGCGCCAGCAGCTCCGGACTAGCGGGAGGGCCAGATACGCAGTATTTT
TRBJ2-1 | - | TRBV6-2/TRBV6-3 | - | CASSYSKREQFF | TGTGCCAGCAGTTACTCGAAGCGTGAGCAGTTCTTC
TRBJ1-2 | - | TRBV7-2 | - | CASSLALRGYGYTF | TGTGCCAGCAGCTTAGCGCTTAGGGGATATGGCTACACCTTC
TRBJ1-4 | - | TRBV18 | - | CASSERIGTEKLFF | TGTGCCAGCTCAGAACGAATAGGGACGGAAAAACTGTTTTTT
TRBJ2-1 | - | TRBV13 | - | CASSLARNEQFF | TGTGCCAGCAGCTTGGCCCGAAATGAGCAGTTCTTC
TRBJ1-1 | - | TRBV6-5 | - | CASRLTGTEAFF | TGTGCCAGCAGACTCACAGGGACAGAAGCTTTCTTT
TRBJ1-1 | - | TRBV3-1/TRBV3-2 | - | CASTRGTEAFF | TGTGCCAGTACACGGGGGACTGAAGCTTTCTTT
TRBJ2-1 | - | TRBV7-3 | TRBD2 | CASSRSGGAYNEQFF | TGTGCCAGCAGCCGTAGCGGGGGGGCTTACAATGAGCAGTTCTTC
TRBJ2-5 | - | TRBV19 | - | CASSITGTETQYF | TGTGCCAGTAGTATAACAGGGACTGAGACCCAGTACTTC
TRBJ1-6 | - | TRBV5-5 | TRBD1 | CASSPRTGRGDSPLHF | TGTGCCAGCAGCCCCAGGACAGGGAGAGGCGATTCACCCCTCCACTTT
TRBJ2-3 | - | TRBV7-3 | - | CASSPQPEDTQYF | TGTGCCAGCAGCCCCCAACCTGAGGATACGCAGTATTTT
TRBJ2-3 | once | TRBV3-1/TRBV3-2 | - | CASSLQQGLTDTQYF | TGTGCCAGCAGCCTCCAGCAGGGTCTCACAGATACGCAGTATTTT
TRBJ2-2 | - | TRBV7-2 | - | CASSPRGTGELFF | TGTGCCAGCAGCCCTAGGGGGACCGGGGAGCTGTTTTTT
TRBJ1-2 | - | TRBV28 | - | CASSPGHTEGYTF | TGTGCCAGCAGTCCGGGACATACCGAGGGCTACACCTTC
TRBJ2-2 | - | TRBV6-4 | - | CASSDSEAGELFF | TGTGCCAGCAGTGACTCAGAGGCCGGGGAGCTGTTTTTT
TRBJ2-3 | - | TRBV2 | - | CASSVGGWTDTQYF | TGTGCCAGCAGTGTGGGGGGATGGACAGATACGCAGTATTTT
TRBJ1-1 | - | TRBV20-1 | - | CSARGLTEAFF | TGCAGTGCCAGAGGACTGACTGAAGCTTTCTTT
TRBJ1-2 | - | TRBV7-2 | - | CASSYTGLNGYTF | TGTGCCAGCAGCTACACAGGGTTAAATGGCTACACCTTC
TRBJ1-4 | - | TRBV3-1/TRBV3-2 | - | CASSQDLGSEKLFF | TGTGCCAGCAGCCAAGACTTGGGGAGCGAAAAACTGTTTTTT
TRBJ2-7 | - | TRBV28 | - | CASSPPRSSYEQYF | TGTGCCAGCAGTCCGCCCCGCTCATCCTACGAGCAGTACTTC
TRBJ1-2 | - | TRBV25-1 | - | CASSLGLSNYGYTF | TGTGCCAGCAGCTTGGGACTCTCTAACTATGGCTACACCTTC
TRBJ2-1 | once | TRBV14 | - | CASSLIGTTDNEQFF | TGTGCCAGCAGCCTCATAGGTACGACCGACAATGAGCAGTTCTTC
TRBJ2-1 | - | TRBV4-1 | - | CASSPGRGLFF | TGCGCCAGCAGCCCGGGGAGGGGGCTGTTCTTC